The T cell receptor (beta chain) described here comes from a study of shared clonotypes between healthy human individuals. For the study at large: Three plates each covered CD4 naive and memory; CD8 naive two, CD8 memory one. Study results and caveats: Sharing across four donors was highest in naive CD4 (approximately 5%) and lowest in memory CD8 (roughly 0.4%).

CDR3 size: 16 residues. V lost 2 bases, J lost 6 bases, and 11 bases stayed unmatched. Germline V lookup: CDR1 GTSNPN, CDR2 SVGIG (reference sequence). Points on this clone: Its specificity is unknown.

Libraries were prepared by immunoSEQ multiplex PCR; TCRdb keeps only in-frame clonotypes and omits some of them. Of 2 million to 2.5 million clones listed, 85% to 95% are singletons. Material for sequencing was naive CD4+ T cells from PBMCs. Subset specified: CD45RA+ positively selected. The source is a man in his late teens or twenties in good health. Some clones in this sample may be carry-over from other donors' samples. The rearrangement links TRBV30 to TRBJ2-1, with 9 positions matching TRBD1. CDR3 loop: CAWSSKPGQGLNEQFF. In nucleotides, the CDR3 is TGTGCCTGGAGTTCCAAACCGGGACAGGGTCTCAATGAGCAGTTCTTC.